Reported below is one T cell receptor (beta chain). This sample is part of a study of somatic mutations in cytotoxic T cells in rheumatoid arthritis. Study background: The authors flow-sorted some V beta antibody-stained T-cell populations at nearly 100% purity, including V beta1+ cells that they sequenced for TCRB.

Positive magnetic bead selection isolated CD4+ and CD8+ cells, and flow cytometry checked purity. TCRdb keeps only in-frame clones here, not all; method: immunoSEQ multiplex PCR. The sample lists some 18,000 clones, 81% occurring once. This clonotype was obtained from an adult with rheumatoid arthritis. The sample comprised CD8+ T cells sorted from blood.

The CDR3 sequence is CASSRAGGPTDTQYF. The CDR3 coding sequence is TGTGCCAGCAGCCGAGCGGGGGGGCCCACAGATACGCAGTATTTT. The genes are TRBV7-3 and TRBJ2-3; TRBD2 aligns across 10 bases. The CDR3 contains 15 residues. Trimming took 5 bases from V and 2 from J; bases not matched to a gene: 4. In germline, CDR1 is SGHTA, CDR2 FQGTGA.